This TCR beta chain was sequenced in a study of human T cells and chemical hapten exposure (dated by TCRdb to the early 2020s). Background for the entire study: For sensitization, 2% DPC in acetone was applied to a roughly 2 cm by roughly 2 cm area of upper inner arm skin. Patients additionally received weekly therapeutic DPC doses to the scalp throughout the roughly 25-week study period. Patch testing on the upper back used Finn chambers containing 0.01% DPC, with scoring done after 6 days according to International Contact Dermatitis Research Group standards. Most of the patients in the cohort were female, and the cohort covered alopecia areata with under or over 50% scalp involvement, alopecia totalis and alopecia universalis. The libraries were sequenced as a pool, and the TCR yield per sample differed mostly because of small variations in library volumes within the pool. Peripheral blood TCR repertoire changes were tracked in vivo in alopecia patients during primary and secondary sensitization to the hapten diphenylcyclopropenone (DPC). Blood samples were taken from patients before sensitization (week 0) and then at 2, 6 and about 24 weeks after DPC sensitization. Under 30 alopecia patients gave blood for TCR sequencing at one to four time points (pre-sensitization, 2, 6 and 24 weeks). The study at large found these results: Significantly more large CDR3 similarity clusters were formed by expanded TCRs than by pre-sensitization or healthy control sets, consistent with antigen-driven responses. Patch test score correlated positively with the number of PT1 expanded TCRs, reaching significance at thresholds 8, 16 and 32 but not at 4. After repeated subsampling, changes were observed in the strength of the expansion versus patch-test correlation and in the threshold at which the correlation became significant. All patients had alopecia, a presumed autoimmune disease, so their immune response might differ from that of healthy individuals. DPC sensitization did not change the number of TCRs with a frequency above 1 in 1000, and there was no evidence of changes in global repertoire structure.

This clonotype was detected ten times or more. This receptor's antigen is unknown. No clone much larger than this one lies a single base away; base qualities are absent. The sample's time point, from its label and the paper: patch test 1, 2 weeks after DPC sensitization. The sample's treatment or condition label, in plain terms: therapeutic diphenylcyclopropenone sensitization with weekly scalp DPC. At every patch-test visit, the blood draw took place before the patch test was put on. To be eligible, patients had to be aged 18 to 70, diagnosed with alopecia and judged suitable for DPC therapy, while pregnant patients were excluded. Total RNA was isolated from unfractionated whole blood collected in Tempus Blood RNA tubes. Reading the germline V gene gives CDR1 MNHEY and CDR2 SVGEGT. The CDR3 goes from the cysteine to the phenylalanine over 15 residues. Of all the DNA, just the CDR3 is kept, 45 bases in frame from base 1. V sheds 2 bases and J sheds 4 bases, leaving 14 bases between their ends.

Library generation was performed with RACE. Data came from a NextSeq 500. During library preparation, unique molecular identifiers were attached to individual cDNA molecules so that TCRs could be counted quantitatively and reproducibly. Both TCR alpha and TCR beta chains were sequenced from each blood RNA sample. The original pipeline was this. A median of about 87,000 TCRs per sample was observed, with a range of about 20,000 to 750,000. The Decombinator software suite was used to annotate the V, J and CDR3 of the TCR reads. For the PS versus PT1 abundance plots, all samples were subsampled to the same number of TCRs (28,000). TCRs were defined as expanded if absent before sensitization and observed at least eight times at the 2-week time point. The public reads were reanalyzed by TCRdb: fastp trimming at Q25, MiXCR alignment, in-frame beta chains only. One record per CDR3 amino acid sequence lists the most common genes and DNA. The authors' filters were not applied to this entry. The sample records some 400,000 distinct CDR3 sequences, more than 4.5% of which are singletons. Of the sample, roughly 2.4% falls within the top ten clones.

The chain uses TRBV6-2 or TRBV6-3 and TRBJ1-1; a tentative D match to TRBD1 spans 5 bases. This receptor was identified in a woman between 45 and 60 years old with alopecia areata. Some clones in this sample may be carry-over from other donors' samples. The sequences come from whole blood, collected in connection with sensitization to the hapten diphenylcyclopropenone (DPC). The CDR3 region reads CASSYGAGYITEAFF. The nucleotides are TGTGCCAGCAGTTACGGGGCAGGTTATATCACTGAAGCTTTCTTT.